This TCR beta chain was captured in a study of blood T cell repertoires in COVID-19. About the research overall: The United States, Italy and Spain provided the acute and convalescent COVID-19 samples.

Adults between roughly 18 and 90 years of age took part from 20 to 25 US areas. Contact with a PCR-confirmed or clinician-diagnosed COVID-19 case occurred within 2 weeks of entry. Germline trimming cut 5 bases from V and 5 bases from J; bases unmatched to any gene: 3. The CDR3 sequence is 14 residues long. CDR1 and CDR2 from the germline V gene are KGHSH and LQKENI. Original handling: Nucleated cell counts were estimated from reference gene primer amplification. The protocol was immunoSEQ multiplex PCR, while the TCRdb copy is restricted to in-frame clones and leaves out a portion. That table furnishes V, J and clone size, whereas the DNA furnished D and trimming. This table holds more than 250,000 clones, approximately 80% found once.

The TCR was taken from a man in his forties or fifties who had been exposed to COVID-19. The sample comprised PBMCs or T cells enriched from blood (not recorded which). The chain uses TRBV18 and TRBJ1-4; TRBD1 matches at 9 bases. CDR3: CASSETGGNEKLFF. The CDR3 DNA sequence: TGTGCCAGCTCAGAAACAGGGGGCAATGAAAAACTGTTTTTT.